What follows are 10 T cell receptor beta chains derived from one specimen sequenced in a study of human T cells and chemical hapten exposure (dated by TCRdb to 2020 to 2023). Library preparation employed RACE. The instrument was a NextSeq 500. TCRdb trimmed the raw reads at Q25, called clones with MiXCR and kept productive beta chains. Rows with one shared CDR3 protein collapse into an entry with the most common genes and DNA. Here the sample has fewer than 300,000 distinct CDR3 sequences; 7.5% to 10% occur a single time. About 2.1% of the sample comes from the top ten. The sample's time point label, in plain terms: pre-sensitization, week 0. This specimen's treatment or condition label, interpreted: therapeutic diphenylcyclopropenone sensitization with weekly scalp DPC. The sample here was whole blood, taken in connection with sensitization to the hapten diphenylcyclopropenone (DPC). The receptors here all came from a woman in her 40s with alopecia areata. Some clones in this sample may be carry-over from other donors' samples.

In this sample, this clonotype turned up many times. The V call is TRBV4-2, the J call TRBJ1-5, with D maybe TRBD1 (6 bases). Germline loops: CDR1 LGHNA, CDR2 YNFKEQ. This CDR3 comprises 17 residues. The V gene lost 1 base and the J gene lost 0 bases, with 13 bases spanning the gap. The CDR3 nucleotides read TGTGCCAGCAGCCAAGGGGTGGACAGCTATAGCAATCAGCCCCAGCATTTT. It translates to CASSQGVDSYSNQPQHF.

The J gene is TRBJ2-3, the V gene TRBV6-2 or TRBV6-3; TRBD1 aligns across 7 bases. Trimming at V came to 4 bases and at J to 2 bases, leaving 6 bases not matched to a gene. Germline values: CDR1 MNHEY, CDR2 SVGEGT. CDR3 length: 15 amino acids. The CDR3 DNA reads TGTGCCAGCAGTTCCGAGGGGGCTGACACAGATACGCAGTATTTT. This codes for CASSSEGADTDTQYF.

The gene calls are TRBV6-2 or TRBV6-3 and TRBJ2-2; 8 bases align to TRBD1. The CDR3 has 16 residues. J was trimmed by 5 bases and V by 6 bases; bases with no gene match: 11. Germline V lookup: CDR1 MNHEY, CDR2 SVGEGT. CDR3 amino acids: CASSPAGQGATGELFF. The CDR3 nucleotides are TGTGCCAGCAGCCCCGCGGGGCAGGGGGCAACCGGGGAGCTGTTTTTT.

This clonotype was picked up a small number of times. The chain links TRBV29-1 to TRBJ1-1; 9 bases are shared with TRBD1. This CDR3 has 15 residues. V was pared by 3 bases and J by 2 bases, with 7 bases of the junction left unmatched. Germline CDR1 is SQVTM and CDR2 is ANQGSEA. The CDR3 coding sequence is TGCAGCGTTGAGGGACAGGGATCTATCAACACTGAAGCTTTCTTT. Its protein is CSVEGQGSINTEAFF.

This clonotype was recorded at least ten times. The chain uses TRBV24-1 and TRBJ2-5, with 10 nucleotides matching TRBD2. Trimming at V came to 5 bases and at J to 4 bases, leaving 9 bases not matched to a gene. Germline V CDR1 and CDR2: KGHDR, SFDVKD. This CDR3 has 16 residues. CDR3 DNA: TGTGCCACCAGTGGAGGGAGCGGGAGGGCCGGAGAGACCCAGTACTTC. Protein sequence: CATSGGSGRAGETQYF.

This clonotype was recorded at least ten times. V and J are TRBV29-1 and TRBJ2-5, with no clear D. V was shortened by 3 bases and J by 5 bases, with 10 bases between the two germline ends. The CDR3 runs 12 residues. The V gene's germline CDR1 is SQVTM and CDR2 ANQGSEA. This chain's CDR3 is CSVDLRSETQYF. CDR3 nucleotide sequence: TGCAGCGTTGACCTACGGTCTGAGACCCAGTACTTC.

This clonotype was counted only a few times. This rearrangement joins TRBV6-5 to TRBJ2-7, with a tentative D call TRBD1 (5 bases). This CDR3 contains 15 residues. Trimming took off 5 bases at V and 3 bases at J, with 17 bases between the two ends. Germline lookup yields CDR1 MNHEY and CDR2 SVGAGI. The CDR3 reads CASSGANPSYYEQYF. The CDR3 DNA reads TGTGCCAGCAGTGGGGCAAACCCGAGTTACTACGAGCAGTACTTC.

The gene calls are TRBV7-9 and TRBJ2-5, with a weak D call TRBD1 (6 bases). The CDR3 loop spans 15 amino acids. Germline CDR1 SEHNR, CDR2 FQNEAQ (reference sequence). Trimming took off 0 bases at V and 4 bases at J, with 12 bases between the two ends. CDR3 sequence: CASSLAGALVETQYF. In DNA, the CDR3 is TGTGCCAGCAGCTTAGCGGGGGCGCTGGTAGAGACCCAGTACTTC. Based on the CDR3 plus reference TRBV7-9 and TRBJ2-5, the full variable domain is DTGVSQNPRHKITKRGQNVTFRCDPISEHNRLYWYRQTLGQGPEFLTYFQNEAQLEKSRLLSDRFSAERPKGSFSTLEIQRTEQGDSAMYLCASSLAGALVETQYFGPGTRLLVL.

This clonotype was counted many times. The chain has TRBV4-1 and TRBJ2-2; D might be TRBD1 (6 bases). The CDR3 has 15 residues. Germline V lookup: CDR1 MGHRA, CDR2 YSYEKL. Trimming shortened V by 3 bases and J by 6 bases, and 14 bases separated the two germline ends. CDR3 sequence: CASSQPIQGPGELFF. The CDR3 DNA follows: TGCGCCAGCAGCCAGCCCATACAGGGCCCCGGGGAGCTGTTTTTT.

The chain employs TRBV29-1 and TRBJ1-1, with D tentatively TRBD1 (5 bases). The germline gives CDR1 SQVTM, CDR2 ANQGSEA. The CDR3 length is 12 residues. V was shortened by 6 bases and J by 5 bases, with 13 bases between the two germline ends. The CDR3 here is CSVKGVGTEAFF. CDR3 in DNA: TGCAGCGTGAAAGGGGTAGGGACTGAAGCTTTCTTT.